This entry concerns a single T cell receptor (beta chain). V lost 4 bases, J lost 0 bases, and 10 bases lay in between. This CDR3 has 13 amino acids. Per the germline V gene, CDR1 is GTSNPN and CDR2 is SVGIG (reference sequence). The entry originates in a study of blood T cell repertoires in COVID-19. Background on the study: The United States, Italy and Spain were the sources of the acute and convalescent COVID-19 samples. Sample material is recorded as cDNA or gDNA derived from T cells, B-cell-depleted T cells, or PBMCs.

Per the authors' pipeline: Reference gene primer amplification in the assay estimated nucleated cell counts. Sequenced by immunoSEQ multiplex PCR; TCRdb stores in-frame clones only, minus some. V and J calls and clone size are copied from that table; D and trimming were computed from the DNA. This sample has 95,000 to 150,000 clones, with 82% found just once. V and J are TRBV30 and TRBJ2-7; possible D gene TRBD2, 6 bases. The source is a woman in her 70s with acute or convalescent COVID-19. Source material: peripheral blood. In nucleotides, the CDR3 is TGTGCCTGGAAACGGCGGGGCTCCTACGAGCAGTACTTC. It encodes CAWKRRGSYEQYF.